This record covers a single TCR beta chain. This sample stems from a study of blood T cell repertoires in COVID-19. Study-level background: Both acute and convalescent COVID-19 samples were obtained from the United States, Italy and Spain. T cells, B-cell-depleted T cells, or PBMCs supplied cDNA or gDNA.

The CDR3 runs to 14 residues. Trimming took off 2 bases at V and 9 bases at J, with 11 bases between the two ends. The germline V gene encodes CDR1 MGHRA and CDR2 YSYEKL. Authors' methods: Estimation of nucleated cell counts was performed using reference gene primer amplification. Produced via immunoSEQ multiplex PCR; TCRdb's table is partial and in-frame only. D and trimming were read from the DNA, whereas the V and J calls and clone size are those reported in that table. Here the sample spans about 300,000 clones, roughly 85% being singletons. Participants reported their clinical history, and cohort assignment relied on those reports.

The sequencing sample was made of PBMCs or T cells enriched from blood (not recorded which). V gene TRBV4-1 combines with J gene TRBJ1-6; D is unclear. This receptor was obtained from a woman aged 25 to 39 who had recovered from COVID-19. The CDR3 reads CASSQRSEGSPLHF. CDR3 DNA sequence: TGCGCCAGCAGCCAAAGGTCTGAGGGTTCACCCCTCCACTTT.